A selection of T cell receptor beta chains follows, all from one sample in a study of cytomegalovirus exposure and HLA in healthy donors. Libraries were prepared by immunoSEQ multiplex PCR; TCRdb keeps only in-frame clonotypes and omits some of them. The table has 40,000 to 50,000 clones, roughly 76% seen once. The sequencing input was PBMCs. All receptors come from a man younger than 40 in good health and CMV-seronegative. The CDR3 runs from the conserved cysteine through the conserved F or W. The order of the fields is CDR3 length, J gene, D gene, V gene, clone size, CDR3 DNA, CDR3 protein. The D gene is left open where the match is weak. Where a row states a size, it is once, few, many or the class of an expanded clone; other rows omit it.

CDR3 length: 13
J gene: TRBJ2-3
D gene: .
V gene: TRBV7-9
clone size: .
CDR3 DNA: TGTGCCAGCAGCTTCTCTTCCTCAGATACGCAGTATTTT
CDR3 protein: CASSFSSSDTQYF

CDR3 length: 14
J gene: TRBJ2-3
D gene: TRBD2
V gene: TRBV30
clone size: .
CDR3 DNA: TGTGCCTGGAGTCTGGCGGGAGGGCAAGATACGCAGTATTTT
CDR3 protein: CAWSLAGGQDTQYF

CDR3 length: 16
J gene: TRBJ2-2
D gene: TRBD1
V gene: TRBV6-6
clone size: .
CDR3 DNA: TGTGCCAGCATCCTCGGGACAGGGGCAAACACCGGGGAGCTGTTTTTT
CDR3 protein: CASILGTGANTGELFF

CDR3 length: 12
J gene: TRBJ2-7
D gene: TRBD1
V gene: TRBV29-1
clone size: .
CDR3 DNA: TGCAGCGTTAGGACAGGCCCCTACGAGCAGTACTTC
CDR3 protein: CSVRTGPYEQYF

CDR3 length: 17
J gene: TRBJ1-2
D gene: .
V gene: TRBV7-9
clone size: once
CDR3 DNA: TGTGCCAGCAGCTCATCAAACATACGGGGGAGCGACTATGGCTACACCTTC
CDR3 protein: CASSSSNIRGSDYGYTF

CDR3 length: 16
J gene: TRBJ2-7
D gene: TRBD2
V gene: TRBV5-6
clone size: .
CDR3 DNA: TGTGCCAGCAGCTCAAGCCTAGCGGGTTCCCCCTACGAGCAGTACTTC
CDR3 protein: CASSSSLAGSPYEQYF

CDR3 length: 12
J gene: TRBJ1-4
D gene: .
V gene: TRBV5-1
clone size: .
CDR3 DNA: TGCGCCAGCAGCTTCCGGGGGGAAAAACTGTTTTTT
CDR3 protein: CASSFRGEKLFF

CDR3 length: 13
J gene: TRBJ2-7
D gene: .
V gene: TRBV5-3
clone size: .
CDR3 DNA: TGTGCCAGAAGCTTTGCAGTTACCTACGAGCAGTACTTC
CDR3 protein: CARSFAVTYEQYF

CDR3 length: 15
J gene: TRBJ1-2
D gene: .
V gene: TRBV18
clone size: .
CDR3 DNA: TGTGCCAGCTCACCACAGACAGCAACCGGCTATGGCTACACCTTC
CDR3 protein: CASSPQTATGYGYTF

CDR3 length: 14
J gene: TRBJ1-2
D gene: TRBD1
V gene: TRBV27
clone size: .
CDR3 DNA: TGTGCCAGCAGTTTCGGGACAGGGGGAGGGGGCTACACCTTC
CDR3 protein: CASSFGTGGGGYTF

CDR3 length: 12
J gene: TRBJ2-3
D gene: .
V gene: TRBV27
clone size: .
CDR3 DNA: TGTGCCAGCAGCTGGGGCCCAGATACGCAGTATTTT
CDR3 protein: CASSWGPDTQYF

CDR3 length: 15
J gene: TRBJ1-1
D gene: .
V gene: TRBV9
clone size: .
CDR3 DNA: TGTGCCAGCAGCCTGGCCGGGCGGGGCAACACTGAAGCTTTCTTT
CDR3 protein: CASSLAGRGNTEAFF

CDR3 length: 15
J gene: TRBJ2-1
D gene: TRBD2
V gene: TRBV4-1
clone size: .
CDR3 DNA: TGCGCCAGCAGCCAAACTAGCGGGAGGGACAATGAGCAGTTCTTC
CDR3 protein: CASSQTSGRDNEQFF

CDR3 length: 14
J gene: TRBJ2-7
D gene: TRBD1
V gene: TRBV11-2
clone size: .
CDR3 DNA: TGTGCCAGCAGCTTAGGGACAGGGATCCGTGAGCAGTACTTC
CDR3 protein: CASSLGTGIREQYF

CDR3 length: 13
J gene: TRBJ1-2
D gene: TRBD1
V gene: TRBV11-2
clone size: .
CDR3 DNA: TGTGCCAGCAGCTTAGACAGGGGGCGCGGCTACACCTTC
CDR3 protein: CASSLDRGRGYTF

CDR3 length: 17
J gene: TRBJ2-2
D gene: TRBD1
V gene: TRBV13
clone size: once
CDR3 DNA: TGTGCCAGCAGCTTAGGCGGTGGGACAGTAACCACCGGGGAGCTGTTTTTT
CDR3 protein: CASSLGGGTVTTGELFF

CDR3 length: 16
J gene: TRBJ1-2
D gene: .
V gene: TRBV10-3
clone size: .
CDR3 DNA: TGTGCCATCAGTGGGGGGCAGGTTAATGGGGCCTATGGCTACACCTTC
CDR3 protein: CAISGGQVNGAYGYTF

CDR3 length: 14
J gene: TRBJ2-3
D gene: .
V gene: TRBV6-4
clone size: .
CDR3 DNA: TGTGCCAGCAGGACTACAGGGGACTCAGATACGCAGTATTTT
CDR3 protein: CASRTTGDSDTQYF

CDR3 length: 15
J gene: TRBJ2-3
D gene: TRBD2
V gene: TRBV10-2
clone size: .
CDR3 DNA: TGCGCCAGCAGTGACGGGCGGGAGTACGCAGATACGCAGTATTTT
CDR3 protein: CASSDGREYADTQYF

CDR3 length: 15
J gene: TRBJ2-1
D gene: TRBD2
V gene: TRBV27
clone size: few
CDR3 DNA: TGTGCCAGCAGAGCGTCCGGGACTAGCGTCTATGAGCAGTTCTTC
CDR3 protein: CASRASGTSVYEQFF

CDR3 length: 13
J gene: TRBJ1-1
D gene: .
V gene: TRBV10-3
clone size: .
CDR3 DNA: TGTGCCATCACGGCTCAGGGAGGCACTGAAGCTTTCTTT
CDR3 protein: CAITAQGGTEAFF

CDR3 length: 13
J gene: TRBJ2-7
D gene: TRBD2
V gene: TRBV30
clone size: .
CDR3 DNA: TGTGCCTGGAGCGGGAGGGCCTTAAGCGAGCAGTACTTC
CDR3 protein: CAWSGRALSEQYF

CDR3 length: 15
J gene: TRBJ2-7
D gene: .
V gene: TRBV2
clone size: .
CDR3 DNA: TGTGCCAGCAGTGAGAGGGTCTATGGGTCCTACGAGCAGTACTTC
CDR3 protein: CASSERVYGSYEQYF

CDR3 length: 13
J gene: TRBJ1-1
D gene: .
V gene: TRBV6-1
clone size: .
CDR3 DNA: TGTGCCAGCAGTGATATCCTGAACACTGAAGCTTTCTTT
CDR3 protein: CASSDILNTEAFF

CDR3 length: 18
J gene: TRBJ2-1
D gene: .
V gene: TRBV2
clone size: .
CDR3 DNA: TGTGCCAGCAGAGGAGCGGAACTCCCTTCCGACTCCTACAATGAGCAGTTCTTC
CDR3 protein: CASRGAELPSDSYNEQFF

CDR3 length: 13
J gene: TRBJ1-2
D gene: .
V gene: TRBV5-1
clone size: .
CDR3 DNA: TGCGCCAGCAGCTTATTTGCGGGGAATGGCTACACCTTC
CDR3 protein: CASSLFAGNGYTF

CDR3 length: 16
J gene: TRBJ2-1
D gene: .
V gene: TRBV5-1
clone size: few
CDR3 DNA: TGCGCCAGCAGCTCATCAGAAATTTCGTCCTACAATGAGCAGTTCTTC
CDR3 protein: CASSSSEISSYNEQFF

CDR3 length: 16
J gene: TRBJ2-7
D gene: TRBD2
V gene: TRBV5-1
clone size: .
CDR3 DNA: TGCGCCAGCAGCCCCCCGGTAACTAGCGGGTACTACGAGCAGTACTTC
CDR3 protein: CASSPPVTSGYYEQYF

CDR3 length: 14
J gene: TRBJ1-4
D gene: TRBD1
V gene: TRBV5-4
clone size: .
CDR3 DNA: TGTGCCAGCAGCTTCAGGGGGCCGAGTGAAAAACTGTTTTTT
CDR3 protein: CASSFRGPSEKLFF

CDR3 length: 14
J gene: TRBJ2-7
D gene: .
V gene: TRBV5-1
clone size: once
CDR3 DNA: TGCGCCAGCAGCTTGCGGTTAGGGGATGTCGAGCAGTACTTC
CDR3 protein: CASSLRLGDVEQYF

CDR3 length: 13
J gene: TRBJ2-7
D gene: TRBD1
V gene: TRBV18
clone size: .
CDR3 DNA: TGTGCCAGCTCACCCGGGACAGGGGAGGAGCAGTACTTC
CDR3 protein: CASSPGTGEEQYF

CDR3 length: 11
J gene: TRBJ1-2
D gene: TRBD1
V gene: TRBV29-1
clone size: .
CDR3 DNA: TGCAGCGTTGGCCAGGGGGATGGCTACACCTTC
CDR3 protein: CSVGQGDGYTF

CDR3 length: 15
J gene: TRBJ1-5
D gene: .
V gene: TRBV6-1
clone size: .
CDR3 DNA: TGTGCCAGCGCAAAAGTATCGGGGGGGGATCAGCCCCAGCATTTT
CDR3 protein: CASAKVSGGDQPQHF

CDR3 length: 14
J gene: TRBJ1-1
D gene: .
V gene: TRBV6-5
clone size: .
CDR3 DNA: TGTGCCAGCAGTTACGTTCAGGGTAACACTGAAGCTTTCTTT
CDR3 protein: CASSYVQGNTEAFF

CDR3 length: 12
J gene: TRBJ2-7
D gene: .
V gene: TRBV7-8
clone size: .
CDR3 DNA: TGTGCCAGCAGCTTGACAGAATACGAGCAGTACTTC
CDR3 protein: CASSLTEYEQYF

CDR3 length: 16
J gene: TRBJ2-2
D gene: .
V gene: TRBV7-9
clone size: .
CDR3 DNA: TGTGCCAGCAGCCCCCCTTGGGGAGGGAACACCGGGGAGCTGTTTTTT
CDR3 protein: CASSPPWGGNTGELFF

CDR3 length: 11
J gene: TRBJ2-2
D gene: .
V gene: TRBV20-1
clone size: .
CDR3 DNA: TGCAGGGAGAATGTCACCGGGGAGCTGTTTTTT
CDR3 protein: CRENVTGELFF

CDR3 length: 15
J gene: TRBJ2-7
D gene: TRBD2
V gene: TRBV6-5
clone size: .
CDR3 DNA: TGTGCCAGCAGTTACGATGGGACTAGGGGGGACGAGCAGTACTTC
CDR3 protein: CASSYDGTRGDEQYF

CDR3 length: 15
J gene: TRBJ1-5
D gene: TRBD1
V gene: TRBV6-1
clone size: few
CDR3 DNA: TGTGCCAGCAGTGTCGGACAGGGAATTGTATGGCCCCAGCATTTT
CDR3 protein: CASSVGQGIVWPQHF

CDR3 length: 16
J gene: TRBJ2-1
D gene: TRBD2
V gene: TRBV5-1
clone size: .
CDR3 DNA: TGCGCCAGCAGCTTGGATTTAGGCCTAGCGGGAGGTGAGCAGTTCTTC
CDR3 protein: CASSLDLGLAGGEQFF

CDR3 length: 15
J gene: TRBJ1-4
D gene: .
V gene: TRBV5-8
clone size: .
CDR3 DNA: TGTGCCACGAATACCGGACTTGCAACTAATGAAAAACTGTTTTTT
CDR3 protein: CATNTGLATNEKLFF

CDR3 length: 14
J gene: TRBJ2-5
D gene: TRBD1
V gene: TRBV29-1
clone size: few
CDR3 DNA: TGCAGCGTCGACCCGGGACAGGGTCTACAGACCCAGTACTTC
CDR3 protein: CSVDPGQGLQTQYF

CDR3 length: 15
J gene: TRBJ2-2
D gene: .
V gene: TRBV14
clone size: .
CDR3 DNA: TGTGCCAGCAGCCAAGATCTGCCAGGGGCCGGGGAGCTGTTTTTT
CDR3 protein: CASSQDLPGAGELFF